One sample yielded the 3 T cell receptor beta chains listed below, sequenced in a study of graft-versus-host responses after intestinal transplantation. Generated by immunoSEQ multiplex PCR, the TCRdb table keeps only in-frame clones and is missing some. The data show 18,000 or so clones, with roughly 94% seen just once and 0.65% to 0.85% held by the top ten. The source was PBMCs, collected 23 days after intestinal transplant. These TCRs come from a human patient who received an intestinal transplant, so some T cells may come from the graft donor.

The chain employs TRBV7-2 and TRBJ2-5; TRBD1 or TRBD2 may be the D gene (5 bases each). Looked up from germline, CDR1 is SGHTA and CDR2 is FQGNSA. Trimming left V 2 bases short and J 5 bases short, with 15 bases between. CDR3 size: 15 residues. The CDR3 loop reads CASSLLGTVTETQYF. The CDR3 nucleotides are TGTGCCAGCAGCTTACTCGGGACGGTCACGGAGACCCAGTACTTC.

V is TRBV5-1 and J is TRBJ2-1; 13 bases align to TRBD2. The CDR3 totals 19 residues. CDR1 is SGHRS and CDR2 is YFSETQ in the germline V gene. Trimming at V came to 1 base and at J to 5 bases, leaving 12 bases not matched to a gene. CDR3 coding DNA: TGCGCCAGCAGCTTGCCTTCAGTACCACTAGCGGGAGGGGACAATGAGCAGTTCTTC. Translated, it gives CASSLPSVPLAGGDNEQFF.

The chain has TRBV27 and TRBJ2-3; 9 bases are a match to TRBD2. J gave up 5 bases and V 5 bases, and 11 bases lay outside the gene matches. Germline CDR1 MNHEY, CDR2 SMNVEV (reference sequence). The CDR3 runs to 16 residues. DNA of the CDR3: TGTGCCAGCAGTACGATCCCGGGACTAGCAATAGATACGCAGTATTTT. Translating it yields CASSTIPGLAIDTQYF.